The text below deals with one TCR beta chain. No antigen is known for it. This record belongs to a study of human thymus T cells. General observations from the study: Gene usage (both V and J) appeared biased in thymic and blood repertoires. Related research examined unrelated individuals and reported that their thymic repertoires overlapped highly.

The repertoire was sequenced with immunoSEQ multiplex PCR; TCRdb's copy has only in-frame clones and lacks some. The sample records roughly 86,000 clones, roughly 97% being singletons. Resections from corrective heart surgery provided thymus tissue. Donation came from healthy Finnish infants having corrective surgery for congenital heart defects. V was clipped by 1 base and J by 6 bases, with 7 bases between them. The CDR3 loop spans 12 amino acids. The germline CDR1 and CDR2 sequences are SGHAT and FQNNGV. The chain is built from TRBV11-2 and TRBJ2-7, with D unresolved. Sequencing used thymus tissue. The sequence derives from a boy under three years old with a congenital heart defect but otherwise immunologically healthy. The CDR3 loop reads CASSLVRSEQYF. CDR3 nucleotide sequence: TGTGCCAGCAGCTTAGTCCGGTCCGAGCAGTACTTC.